Listed below are T cell receptor beta chains from one sample, sequenced in a study of CD8+ T cells in alopecia areata. This table comes from immunoSEQ multiplex PCR, and its TCRdb copy is limited to in-frame clones, with some not included. The sample has around 160,000 clones; 50% to 65% are singletons. Sequenced here: CD4+ T cells sorted from blood, sampled at week 24, from a patient treated with tofacitinib. The receptors here all came from a human donor with alopecia areata. Each CDR3 is given with its conserved first and last residue. The D gene is left open where the match is weak. A row's size may be missing; if present it is once, few, many or a size class.

v_call	j_call	d_call	clone_size	cdr3_aa	cdr3_nt
TRBV29-1	TRBJ2-1	TRBD1	-	CSVRLGRDRQFF	TGCAGCGTCCGACTCGGTAGGGACAGGCAGTTCTTC
TRBV2	TRBJ2-2	-	-	CASSELLSGELFF	TGTGCCAGCAGTGAACTTCTATCCGGGGAGCTGTTTTTT
TRBV5-1	TRBJ1-5	TRBD1	-	CASRPGTGGNQPQHF	TGCGCCAGCAGACCCGGGACAGGTGGCAATCAGCCCCAGCATTTT
TRBV11-2	TRBJ2-2	-	-	CASSLDRLATGELFF	TGTGCCAGCAGCTTAGATCGGCTAGCAACCGGGGAGCTGTTTTTT
TRBV29-1	TRBJ1-2	-	few	CSVDSERLHGYTF	TGCAGCGTTGACTCCGAAAGACTTCATGGCTACACCTTC
TRBV2	TRBJ1-2	-	-	CASSYRENGGYTF	TGTGCCAGCAGCTACAGGGAAAACGGAGGCTACACCTTC
TRBV27	TRBJ2-7	-	-	CASSLQGGYEQYF	TGTGCCAGCAGTCTGCAGGGCGGCTACGAGCAGTACTTC
TRBV29-1	TRBJ1-1	-	once	CSVVQSDPMNTEAFF	TGCAGCGTTGTTCAATCAGACCCAATGAACACTGAAGCTTTCTTT
TRBV30	TRBJ2-2	TRBD1	-	CAWRYGTGVRTGELFF	TGTGCCTGGAGATACGGGACAGGGGTTCGAACCGGGGAGCTGTTTTTT
TRBV7-9	TRBJ1-4	-	once	CASSSALGVANEKLFF	TGTGCCAGCAGTTCGGCCCTTGGTGTGGCTAATGAAAAACTGTTTTTT
TRBV11-2	TRBJ2-1	TRBD1	once	CASGRDSAYNEQFF	TGTGCCAGCGGACGGGACAGCGCCTACAATGAGCAGTTCTTC
TRBV29-1	TRBJ2-7	TRBD2	-	CSVEGPIAGARYEQYF	TGCAGCGTTGAAGGCCCAATAGCGGGGGCCCGATACGAGCAGTACTTC
TRBV2	TRBJ1-5	-	-	CACKQSSNQPQHF	TGTGCCTGCAAGCAGAGTAGCAATCAGCCCCAGCATTTT
TRBV5-6	TRBJ2-7	TRBD2	few	CASSKTSGGVVSSYEQYF	TGTGCCAGCAGCAAGACTAGCGGGGGAGTCGTCTCCTCCTACGAGCAGTACTTC
TRBV7-2	TRBJ1-5	-	-	CASSPYRGDGNQPQHF	TGTGCCAGCAGCCCCTACCGGGGGGATGGCAATCAGCCCCAGCATTTT
TRBV6-1	TRBJ1-6	-	-	CASSERQDISPLHF	TGTGCCAGCAGTGAACGACAGGATATATCACCCCTCCACTTT
TRBV7-9	TRBJ2-7	-	-	CASSIALDSIYEQYF	TGTGCCAGCAGCATAGCTCTGGACAGTATCTACGAGCAGTACTTC
TRBV15	TRBJ2-5	TRBD2	-	CATSRGLAQETQYF	TGTGCCACCAGCAGGGGACTAGCGCAAGAGACCCAGTACTTC
TRBV5-6	TRBJ2-1	TRBD2	once	CASSLRRGSYNEQFF	TGTGCCAGCAGCCTCCGGCGGGGGAGTTACAATGAGCAGTTCTTC
TRBV29-1	TRBJ2-1	TRBD2	-	CSVEQLAGGFNEQFF	TGCAGCGTTGAGCAACTAGCGGGGGGTTTTAATGAGCAGTTCTTC